This TCR beta chain appears in the sequencing data of a study of blood T cells in healthy people across ages. The study's findings and limits: Researchers deemed the diversity estimates from one million T cells underestimates. Fewer expanded clones and more diversity marked long-lived versus aged donors.

The V and J ends lost 1 base and 1 base, in that order; junction bases with no gene match: 4. There are 15 residues in the CDR3. Germline CDR1 and CDR2: DFQATT and SNEGSKA (reference sequence). With a J-beta primer mix and a sample-barcoded 5' primer, a second PCR ran about 6 to 11 cycles. A single record per CDR3 protein comes from TCRdb applying MiXCR to the 5' RACE reads. The table lists about 1.5 million distinct CDR3 sequences, 40% to 45% of them singletons. On this clonotype: Antigen unknown.

The sequence derives from a young woman in good health. V gene TRBV20-1 combines with J gene TRBJ2-3; 8 bases are a match to TRBD2. Sequencing input: blood. The CDR3: CSARGPAGGTDTQYF. The CDR3 DNA reads as TGCAGTGCTAGAGGTCCAGCGGGGGGCACAGATACGCAGTATTTT.